These T cell receptor beta chains were read from a single sample in a study of T cell changes during pregnancy in multiple sclerosis. Some clones are missing from TCRdb's copy, which holds only in-frame ones; the method was immunoSEQ multiplex PCR. The repertoire includes 50,000 to 60,000 clones, 85% to 90% of them detected once, and 0.45% to 0.75% sits in the top ten. The material sequenced was CD4+ T cells from peripheral blood mononuclear cells, taken in the first trimester of pregnancy. The receptor set was obtained from a female donor with multiple sclerosis, enrolled in a pregnancy study. Each CDR3 is given with its conserved first and last residue. A D gene is named only where the DNA matches it firmly. Expanded clones get a size class; other rows say once, few or many, or leave the size out.

d_call	j_call	v_call	clone_size	cdr3_aa	cdr3_nt
-	TRBJ1-3	TRBV19	-	CASSIALISGNTIYF	TGTGCCAGTAGTATAGCACTGATCTCTGGAAACACCATATATTTT
TRBD1	TRBJ2-1	TRBV5-1	-	CASSLNGQGAGNEQFF	TGCGCCAGCAGCTTAAACGGACAGGGGGCCGGCAATGAGCAGTTCTTC
TRBD2	TRBJ2-3	TRBV5-1	once	CASSPPGTSGTRTDTQYF	TGCGCCAGCAGCCCCCCGGGGACTAGCGGGACACGCACAGATACGCAGTATTTT
-	TRBJ1-5	TRBV6-1	-	CASSEGVGRGGNQPQHF	TGTGCCAGCAGTGAAGGGGTGGGGAGGGGGGGCAATCAGCCCCAGCATTTT
TRBD1	TRBJ2-7	TRBV15	-	CATGLDTGTGDYEQYF	TGTGCCACGGGGTTGGATACCGGGACAGGGGACTACGAGCAGTACTTC
TRBD1	TRBJ1-2	TRBV28	few	CASSPLTGGGTF	TGTGCCAGCAGTCCCTTAACAGGGGGAGGCACCTTC
TRBD1	TRBJ2-1	TRBV11-2	-	CASSLSGTGGRNEQFF	TGTGCCAGCAGCTTAAGTGGGACAGGGGGGCGGAATGAGCAGTTCTTC
TRBD2	TRBJ2-3	TRBV19	-	CATSTSGMGPDTQYF	TGTGCCACTTCGACTAGCGGGATGGGTCCAGATACGCAGTATTTT
-	TRBJ1-1	TRBV6-5	-	CASGYSTGSTEAFF	TGTGCCAGCGGTTACTCTACAGGGAGCACTGAAGCTTTCTTT
-	TRBJ2-1	TRBV7-2	-	CASSLASINWGPSSYNEQFF	TGTGCCAGCAGCTTAGCTAGTATAAATTGGGGGCCGAGCTCCTACAATGAGCAGTTCTTC
TRBD2	TRBJ2-1	TRBV18	-	CASSPTTSGLSSYNEQFF	TGTGCCAGCTCACCGACGACTAGCGGGTTAAGCTCCTACAATGAGCAGTTCTTC
-	TRBJ1-1	TRBV28	once	CASSLLGRYTEAFF	TGTGCCAGCAGTTTATTAGGGAGGTACACTGAAGCTTTCTTT
-	TRBJ1-2	TRBV4-3	-	CASSQGQARVYGYTF	TGCGCCAGCAGCCAAGGACAGGCAAGGGTCTATGGCTACACCTTC
-	TRBJ2-2	TRBV6-5	-	CASRPRSVLGELFF	TGTGCCAGCAGACCCCGGTCGGTACTTGGGGAGCTGTTTTTT
-	TRBJ1-1	TRBV20-1	-	CSAKDNMAFF	TGCAGTGCAAAGGACAATATGGCTTTCTTT
-	TRBJ2-5	TRBV5-6	few	CASSHGTLQETQYF	TGTGCCAGCAGCCATGGGACTTTACAAGAGACCCAGTACTTC
TRBD1	TRBJ1-5	TRBV2	-	CASSRVGTGGQPQHF	TGTGCCAGCAGTCGCGTTGGGACAGGGGGACAGCCCCAGCATTTT
-	TRBJ2-5	TRBV6-1	-	CASRVREETQYF	TGTGCCAGCAGGGTCAGGGAAGAGACCCAGTACTTC
-	TRBJ1-6	TRBV18	-	CASSRDGLGGIIGALHF	TGTGCCAGCTCACGGGACGGCCTAGGGGGAATAATTGGGGCCCTCCACTTT
TRBD1	TRBJ2-5	TRBV28	few	CASSLPGTGGETQYF	TGTGCCAGCAGTTTACCCGGGACAGGGGGCGAGACCCAGTACTTC
-	TRBJ2-3	TRBV10-3	-	CAISSDRTWGDTQYF	TGTGCCATCAGCTCAGACAGGACTTGGGGCGATACGCAGTATTTT
-	TRBJ2-6	TRBV2	-	CASNTQGGGANVLTF	TGTGCCAGCAATACACAGGGTGGCGGGGCCAACGTCCTGACTTTC
-	TRBJ2-7	TRBV18	-	CASSQGTGAEQYF	TGTGCCAGCTCACAGGGGACTGGAGCCGAGCAGTACTTC
-	TRBJ2-5	TRBV2	-	CASSEIDSVYPKETQYF	TGTGCCAGCAGTGAAATTGACTCAGTCTACCCGAAAGAGACCCAGTACTTC
-	TRBJ1-2	TRBV2	-	CASTTRVYGYTF	TGTGCCAGCACTACGCGTGTATATGGCTACACCTTC
TRBD2	TRBJ2-1	TRBV9	-	CASSVKTSTYNEQFF	TGTGCCAGCAGCGTAAAGACTAGCACCTACAATGAGCAGTTCTTC
TRBD1	TRBJ1-1	TRBV11-1	-	CASSLAGRGLEAFF	TGTGCCAGCAGCTTAGCGGGCAGGGGGCTTGAAGCTTTCTTT
-	TRBJ2-3	TRBV9	-	CASSPSAGKWRDTQYF	TGTGCCAGCAGTCCTAGTGCCGGGAAATGGCGAGATACGCAGTATTTT
-	TRBJ1-5	TRBV28	once	CASSIPLLRSSNQPQHF	TGTGCCAGCAGTATCCCGTTGCTGAGGTCTAGCAATCAGCCCCAGCATTTT
-	TRBJ1-1	TRBV6-1	-	CASSEWAGAYTEAFF	TGTGCCAGCAGTGAATGGGCGGGAGCTTACACTGAAGCTTTCTTT
TRBD1	TRBJ1-1	TRBV30	few	CAWNFQGDTEAFF	TGTGCCTGGAATTTTCAGGGGGACACTGAAGCTTTCTTT
TRBD2	TRBJ2-7	TRBV7-2	-	CASRSGKVRGEQYF	TGTGCCAGCAGGAGCGGGAAGGTTCGTGGCGAGCAGTACTTC
-	TRBJ2-7	TRBV5-4	-	CASSLSPGWQYF	TGTGCCAGCAGCTTGAGTCCGGGTTGGCAGTACTTC